This TCR beta chain was recorded in a study of cytomegalovirus exposure and HLA in healthy donors. The V end lost 3 bases, the J end lost 4 bases, and 13 bases lay between the germline ends. CDR1 and CDR2 (germline): SQVTM, ANQGSEA. The CDR3 is 14 amino acids. Clones were read by immunoSEQ multiplex PCR, and TCRdb kept only the in-frame ones, dropping some. The profile covers over 150,000 clones, with 86% appearing a single time and around 20% taken by the ten largest. The clonotype originates from a man between 18 and 35 years old in good health and CMV-seropositive. The sample taken for sequencing was PBMCs. The chain has TRBV29-1 and TRBJ1-3, with TRBD1 as a possible D gene (5 bases). For the CDR3, the DNA is TGCAGCGTTGAGTTACGACGGACAGGAAACACCATATATTTT. Amino acids: CSVELRRTGNTIYF.